The clone carrying this T cell receptor (beta chain) was seen once. This sample is part of a study of shared clonotypes between healthy human individuals. The data were produced by immunoSEQ multiplex PCR, yet TCRdb's version contains in-frame clones alone and is incomplete. The sample lists fewer than 550,000 clones, almost 80% occurring once. This receptor was identified in a woman in her thirties or forties in good health. Some clones in this sample may be carry-over from other donors' samples. The sample taken for sequencing was PBMCs.

This chain's CDR3 is CASSFGQGSYEQYF. Written as DNA, the CDR3 is TGTGCCAGCAGCTTCGGGCAGGGATCCTACGAGCAGTACTTC. The V gene is TRBV11-2, the J gene TRBJ2-7; possible D gene TRBD1, 5 bases. The CDR3 is 14 amino acids. V lost 3 bases to trimming and J lost 1 base, with 10 bases between them. The germline gives CDR1 SGHAT, CDR2 FQNNGV.